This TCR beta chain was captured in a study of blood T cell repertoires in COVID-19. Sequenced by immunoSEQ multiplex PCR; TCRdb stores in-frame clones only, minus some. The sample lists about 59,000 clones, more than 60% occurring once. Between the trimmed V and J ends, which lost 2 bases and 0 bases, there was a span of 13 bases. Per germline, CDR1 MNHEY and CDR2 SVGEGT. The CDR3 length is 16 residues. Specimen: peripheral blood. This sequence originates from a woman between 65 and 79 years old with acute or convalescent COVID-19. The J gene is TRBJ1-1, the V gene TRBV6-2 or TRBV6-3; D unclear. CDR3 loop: CASSYVGRSMNTEAFF. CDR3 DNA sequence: TGTGCCAGCAGTTACGTGGGCAGATCCATGAACACTGAAGCTTTCTTT.